The 15 T cell receptor beta chains below all came from one sample that was sequenced in a study of regulatory T cells in long-lasting Graves disease (dated by TCRdb to the early 2020s). The time point label here, explained by the study, means: newly diagnosed GD, antithyroid drugs for less than 3 months. For both TCR sequencing and RNA sequencing, RNA was extracted from PBMCs in TRIzol. The library relied on multiplex PCR. Instrument used: Illumina HiSeq 4000. CDR3 regions were amplified by Arm-PCR with iRepertoire HTBI primers to construct TCR beta libraries. The public reads were run again by TCRdb, first through fastp at Q25 and then through MiXCR, and only productive beta chains were kept. A single entry per CDR3 protein holds the most common genes and DNA from its merged rows. The table for this sample lists around 250,000 distinct CDR3 sequences; roughly 18% of them were counted only once. The ten largest clonotypes hold 12% to 15% of the sample.

The sample was also reused in another study, on T cells in Graves' hyperthyroidism and ophthalmopathy.

This material consisted of peripheral blood mononuclear cells (PBMCs), taken at new diagnosis, from a patient treated with antithyroid drugs. The receptors were gathered from a woman aged 25-40 years with Graves disease. Donor details come from another sample of the same person, matched by shared clones.

A note on this clonotype: A clone one base away is much larger, so this may be a read error. V and J are TRBV6-1 and TRBJ2-1; 9 nucleotides align to TRBD1. Germline V gives CDR1 MNHNS, CDR2 SASEGT. The V segment lost 6 bases and the J segment 5 bases; nucleotides outside the gene matches: 8. CDR3 length: 15 amino acids. CDR3 DNA sequence: TGTGCCAGCAGAGACAGGGGGTCGGAGAACAATGAGCAGTTCTTC. It encodes CASRDRGSENNEQFF.

V gene TRBV6-2 or TRBV6-3 combines with J gene TRBJ1-3; 8 bases agree with TRBD1. Germline V gives CDR1 MNHEY, CDR2 SVGEGT. V lost 6 bases to trimming and J lost 2 bases; unmatched junction nucleotides: 6. The CDR3 runs 15 residues. The CDR3 DNA is TGTGCCAGCAGGCTGACAGGGGCCCCTGGAAACACCATATATTTT. Translated, it gives CASRLTGAPGNTIYF.

This clonotype was found a few times. The germline gene is not matched at one end of the junction; a read error may be the cause. The chain combines TRBV6-1 with TRBJ2-1, with D unclear. The CDR3 sequence is 13 residues long. Germline values: CDR1 MNHNS, CDR2 SASEGT. Here the CDR3 reads CASRMDPYNEQFF. CDR3 DNA sequence: TGTGCCAGCAGGATGGACCCATACAACGAGCAGTTCTTC.

The CDR3 region is CASSFAGANTEAFF. For the CDR3, the DNA is TGTGCCAGCAGTTTCGCCGGGGCTAACACTGAAGCTTTCTTT. The chain recombines TRBV12-3 or TRBV12-4 with TRBJ1-1; D is possibly TRBD1 (5 bases). Trimming cost V 3 bases and J 2 bases, with 10 bases left between them. The CDR3 covers 14 residues.

The rearrangement links TRBV12-3 or TRBV12-4 to TRBJ1-1; D not resolved. V was shortened by 1 base and J by 10 bases, with 7 bases between the two germline ends. The CDR3 covers 11 residues. In DNA form, the CDR3 reads TGTGCCAGCAGTTTAGGTCGGGTAGCTTTCTTT. Amino acid sequence: CASSLGRVAFF.

Remarks on this clonotype: No DNA is shown, since the ends of the CDR3 on it are uncertain; the CDR3 is the one TCRdb lists. The V and J genes are TRBV10-3 and TRBJ2-1; the table's D call, TRBD2, was not checked against the DNA. Ends included, the CDR3 has 14 residues. CDR1 and CDR2 from the germline V gene are ENHRY and SYGVKD. CDR3 region: CAISSSGPDNEQFF.

This clonotype has a count of ten or more. V gene TRBV6-1 combines with J gene TRBJ1-2; tentatively, D is TRBD1 (5 bases). Deletions cut 0 bases from V and 6 bases from J, with 14 bases between. Germline CDR1 and CDR2: MNHNS and SASEGT. The CDR3 has 15 amino acids. The CDR3 DNA is TGTGCCAGCAGTGAAGCGCTGGGGGTTCAGGATGGCTACACCTTC. This sequence encodes CASSEALGVQDGYTF.

This clonotype was recorded at least ten times. This chain uses TRBV20-1 with TRBJ2-3; 11 bases match TRBD2. Germline V lookup: CDR1 DFQATT, CDR2 SNEGSKA (reference sequence). With 8 bases clipped from V and 3 bases from J, the junction kept 7 bases outside the gene matches. This CDR3 has 14 residues. In DNA form, the CDR3 reads TGCAGTAAACGACTAGCGGGGAGGACAGATACGCAGTATTTT. It translates to CSKRLAGRTDTQYF.

The genes are TRBV30 and TRBJ1-1; the D gene is possibly TRBD1 (5 bases). The germline V gene has CDR1 GTSNPN and CDR2 SVGIG (reference sequence). The length of the CDR3 is 11 residues. Trimming stripped 2 bases from V and 9 bases from J, with 10 bases between. The CDR3 region is CAWSPGLQAFF. Written as DNA, the CDR3 is TGTGCCTGGAGTCCAGGGCTTCAAGCTTTCTTT.

This clonotype appeared many times. The chain employs TRBV3-1 and TRBJ2-7; D call uncertain. This CDR3 contains 16 residues. Per germline, CDR1 LGHDT and CDR2 YNNKEL (reference sequence). Deletions cut 1 base from V and 0 bases from J, with 13 bases between. The CDR3 sequence: CASSQALRALSYEQYF. Written as DNA, the CDR3 is TGTGCCAGCAGCCAAGCTCTCCGGGCCCTCTCCTACGAGCAGTACTTC.

In this sample, this clonotype turned up many times. This chain joins TRBV5-1 and TRBJ1-2; D possibly corresponds to TRBD1 (5 bases). The CDR3 totals 11 residues. Looked up from germline, CDR1 is SGHRS and CDR2 is YFSETQ. Between the trimmed V and J ends, which lost 7 bases and 3 bases, there was a span of 7 bases. The DNA for the CDR3 is TGCGCCAGCGGCAGGGACTATGGCTACACCTTC. Its protein is CASGRDYGYTF.

This clonotype came up many times. The chain carries TRBV12-3 or TRBV12-4 and TRBJ2-7; weak D call: TRBD2 (6 bases). Trimming removed 6 bases from V and 7 bases from J, with 22 bases in between. The CDR3 contains 15 residues. The CDR3 bases are TGTGCCAGCAGGGCGGCCGCCGCACTAGCCGGGGAGCAGTACTTC. This sequence encodes CASRAAAALAGEQYF.

This clonotype came up many times. The CDR3 here is CSAPQGRDYGYTF. The CDR3, as DNA: TGCAGTGCCCCACAAGGGCGGGACTATGGCTACACCTTC. The chain joins TRBV20-1 to TRBJ1-2; D is uncertain. V lost 6 bases and J lost 3, with 14 bases in between. The CDR3 extends over 13 amino acids. Germline CDR1 and CDR2: DFQATT and SNEGSKA (reference sequence).

This clonotype was found many times. The rearrangement joins TRBV6-5 to TRBJ1-4; D gene uncertain. Germline lookup yields CDR1 MNHEY and CDR2 SVGAGI. Trimming left V 0 bases short and J 16 bases short, with 15 bases between. This CDR3 comprises 13 residues. The CDR3 protein is CASSYSSRGNQFF. DNA for the CDR3: TGTGCCAGCAGTTACTCATCACGAGGCAATCAGTTTTTT.

This clonotype was picked up many times. The chain employs TRBV2 and TRBJ1-3; perhaps TRBD1 as D (5 bases). CDR1 and CDR2 from the germline V gene are SNHLY and FYNNEI. Trimming pared 9 bases from V and 0 bases from J, leaving 12 bases between. The CDR3 length is 14 residues. CDR3 DNA: TGTGCCAGAGGTGGGGCTGACTCTGGAAACACCATATATTTT. Residues: CARGGADSGNTIYF.